The present T cell receptor (beta chain) was sequenced within a study of glioma-infiltrating T cells after dendritic cell vaccination. The PCR used 60 V beta and 13 J beta primers. Some clones are missing from TCRdb's copy, which holds only in-frame ones; the method was immunoSEQ multiplex PCR. This table holds tens of thousands of clones, around 83% found once. The CDR3 length is 18 residues. V was pared by 4 bases and J by 7 bases, with 20 bases of the junction left unmatched. CDR1 is SGHNT and CDR2 is YYREEE in the germline V gene (reference sequence). Noted time point: after dendritic cell vaccination, including at tumor progression/relapse.

Here the sequenced sample was blood, taken after dendritic cell vaccination. J is TRBJ1-2 and V is TRBV5-4; 9 bases match TRBD1. The source of this sequence is a human donor with glioblastoma. Written as DNA, the CDR3 is TGTGCCAGCAGCGAAACCCCGGGACAGGGCTTAGGAGGAGGTGGCTACACCTTC. It yields the protein CASSETPGQGLGGGGYTF.